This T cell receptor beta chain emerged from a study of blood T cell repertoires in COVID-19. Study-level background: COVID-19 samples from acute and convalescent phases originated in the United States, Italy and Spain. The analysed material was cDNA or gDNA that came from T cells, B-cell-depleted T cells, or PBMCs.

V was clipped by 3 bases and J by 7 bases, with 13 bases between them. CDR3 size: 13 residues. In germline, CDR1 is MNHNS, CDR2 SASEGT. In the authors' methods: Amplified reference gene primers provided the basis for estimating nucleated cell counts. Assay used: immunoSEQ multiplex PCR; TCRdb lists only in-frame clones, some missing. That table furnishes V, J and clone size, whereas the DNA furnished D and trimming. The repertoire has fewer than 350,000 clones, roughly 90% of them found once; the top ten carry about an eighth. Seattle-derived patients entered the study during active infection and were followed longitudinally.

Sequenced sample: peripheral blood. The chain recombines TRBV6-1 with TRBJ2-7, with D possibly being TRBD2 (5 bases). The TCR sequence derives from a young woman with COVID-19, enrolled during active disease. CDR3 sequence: CASSETRPGEQYF. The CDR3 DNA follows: TGTGCCAGCAGTGAGACCCGACCGGGGGAGCAGTACTTC.